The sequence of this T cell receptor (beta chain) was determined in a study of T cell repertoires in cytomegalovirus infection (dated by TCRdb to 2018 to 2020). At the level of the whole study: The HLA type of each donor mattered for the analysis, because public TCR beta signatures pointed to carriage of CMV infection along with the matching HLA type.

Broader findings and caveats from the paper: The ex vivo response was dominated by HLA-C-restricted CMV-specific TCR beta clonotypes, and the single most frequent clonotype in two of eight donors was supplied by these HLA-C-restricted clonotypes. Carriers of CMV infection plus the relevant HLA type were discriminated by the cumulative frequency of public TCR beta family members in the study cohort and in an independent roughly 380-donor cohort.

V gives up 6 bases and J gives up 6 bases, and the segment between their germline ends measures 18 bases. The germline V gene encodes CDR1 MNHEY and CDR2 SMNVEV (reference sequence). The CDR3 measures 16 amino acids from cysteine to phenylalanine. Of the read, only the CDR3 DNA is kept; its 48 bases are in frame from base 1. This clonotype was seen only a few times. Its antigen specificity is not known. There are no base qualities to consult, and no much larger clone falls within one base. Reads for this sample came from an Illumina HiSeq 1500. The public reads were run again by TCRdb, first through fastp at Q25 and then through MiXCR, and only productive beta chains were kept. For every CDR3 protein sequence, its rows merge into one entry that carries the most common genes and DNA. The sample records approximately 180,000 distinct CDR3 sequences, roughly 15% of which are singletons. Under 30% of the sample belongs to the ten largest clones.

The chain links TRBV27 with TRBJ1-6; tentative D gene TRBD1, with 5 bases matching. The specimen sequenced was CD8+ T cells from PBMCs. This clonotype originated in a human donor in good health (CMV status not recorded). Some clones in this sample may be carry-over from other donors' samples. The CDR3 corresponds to CASSPERGSGNSPLHF. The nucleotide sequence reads TGTGCCAGCAGCCCCGAACGGGGGAGCGGTAATTCACCCCTCCACTTT.